The 5 T cell receptor beta chains presented below share a single source sample, sequenced in a study of T cell responses to AZD1222 COVID-19 vaccine. Profiled with immunoSEQ multiplex PCR; TCRdb holds only in-frame clones, not every one. The profile covers about 160,000 clones, with roughly 94% appearing a single time and 4% to 5.5% taken by the ten largest. The sequencing here drew on peripheral blood, taken 28 days after the second AZD1222 dose. The receptors were gathered from an adult who received the AZD1222 COVID-19 vaccine.

The chain links TRBV12-3 or TRBV12-4 to TRBJ2-3, with unresolved D. Trimming removed 3 bases from V and 5 bases from J, with 9 bases in between. This CDR3 region has 13 residues. The CDR3 DNA reads as TGTGCCAGCAGTTTTGGCGTTGGAGATACGCAGTATTTT. It specifies CASSFGVGDTQYF.

CDR3 residues: CAISGSLAGGISYEQYF. The CDR3 DNA sequence: TGTGCCATCAGTGGGTCTCTAGCGGGGGGCATCTCCTACGAGCAGTACTTC. J is TRBJ2-7 and V is TRBV10-3, with 11 bases lining up with TRBD2. Germline loops: CDR1 ENHRY, CDR2 SYGVKD. CDR3 length equals 17 residues. With V trimmed by 4 bases and J by 0 bases, 8 bases remained unmatched.

J is TRBJ1-5 and V is TRBV2; D might be TRBD1 (6 bases). Germline values: CDR1 SNHLY, CDR2 FYNNEI. Trimming took 6 bases from V and 7 from J, leaving 19 bases between them. The CDR3 extends over 15 amino acids. This CDR3 reads CASRPGGPQGQPQHF. The CDR3 bases are TGTGCCAGCAGGCCGGGGGGGCCGCAGGGACAGCCCCAGCATTTT.

The V and J genes are TRBV2 and TRBJ2-6; D perhaps matches TRBD1 (7 bases). Between the trimmed V and J ends, which lost 6 bases and 0 bases, there was a span of 12 bases. Germline V CDR1 and CDR2: SNHLY, FYNNEI. The CDR3 contains 16 residues. The CDR3 loop is CASSPQGGSGANVLTF. The CDR3 DNA is TGTGCCAGCAGCCCCCAGGGGGGCTCTGGGGCCAACGTCCTGACTTTC.

The chain links TRBV20-1 to TRBJ2-7; D call uncertain. Deletions cut 5 bases from V and 7 bases from J, with 9 bases between. Germline V gene lookup returns CDR1 DFQATT and CDR2 SNEGSKA (reference sequence). The CDR3 covers 10 residues. CDR3 sequence (DNA): TGCAGTGCTGGCCGGCGGGAGCAGTACTTC. Translating gives CSAGRREQYF.